This TCR beta chain was recorded in a study of T-cell reconstitution after alpha-beta-depleted transplantation in children. Construction of the TCRbeta library involved unique molecular identifiers. MiXCR was run by TCRdb on the PCR reads, yielding one entry per CDR3 protein. The sample includes 200,000 to 300,000 distinct CDR3 sequences, about 25% of them seen just once. The CDR3 sequence is 15 residues long. Between the trimmed V and J ends, which lost 1 base and 2 bases, there was a span of 9 bases. CDR1 and CDR2 from the germline V gene are MGHDK and SYGVNS. Sequencing used PBMCs, obtained before TCRalphabeta/CD19-depleted stem cell transplant. The chain couples TRBV25-1 to TRBJ2-1; D unclear. The TCR originated in a girl aged 2-10 years with Fanconi anemia, due to receive a stem cell transplant. The DNA of the CDR3 is TGTGCCAGCAGTGAATCCGTAGGGCCCTACAATGAGCAGTTCTTC. Amino acid sequence: CASSESVGPYNEQFF. The entire variable domain, with the rest obtained from reference TRBV25-1 and TRBJ2-1, is as follows: EADIYQTPRYLVIGTGKKITLECSQTMGHDKMYWYQQDPGMELHLIHYSYGVNSTEKGDLSSESTVSRIRTEHFPLTLESARPSHTSQYLCASSESVGPYNEQFFGPGTRLTVL.